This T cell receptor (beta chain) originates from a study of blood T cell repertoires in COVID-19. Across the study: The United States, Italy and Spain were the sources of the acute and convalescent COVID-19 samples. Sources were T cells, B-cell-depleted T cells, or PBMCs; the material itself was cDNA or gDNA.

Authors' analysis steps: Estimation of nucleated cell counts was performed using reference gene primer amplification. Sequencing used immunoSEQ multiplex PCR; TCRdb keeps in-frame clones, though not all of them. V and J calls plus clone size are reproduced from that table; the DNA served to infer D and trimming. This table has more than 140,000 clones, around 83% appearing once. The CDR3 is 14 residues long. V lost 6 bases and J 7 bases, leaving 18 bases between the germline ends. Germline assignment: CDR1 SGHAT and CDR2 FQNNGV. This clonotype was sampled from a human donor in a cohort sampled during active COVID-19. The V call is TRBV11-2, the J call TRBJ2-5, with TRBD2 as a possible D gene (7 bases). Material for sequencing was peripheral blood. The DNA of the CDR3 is TGTGCCAGCAGTTCACAGGGTGGCGGGAGGACCCAGTACTTC. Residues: CASSSQGGGRTQYF.